What follows are 17 T cell receptor beta chains derived from one specimen sequenced in a study of cytomegalovirus exposure and HLA in healthy donors (dated by TCRdb to 2017 to 2019). The library was obtained by the immunoSEQ multiplex PCR assay. A mixture of 60 forward primers for TCR Vbeta segments and 13 reverse primers for TCR Jbeta segments was used in the multiplex PCR. This is the immuneACCESS table as TCRdb keeps it, with only in-frame sequences that have V and J called. A part of the clones is gone; compared with another copy, unresolved V genes explain less than half, and the rest is unexplained. The sample includes around 94,000 clones, with 70% to 90% observed a single time. 2.5% to 3% of the sample is held by the ten biggest clonotypes. The sample consisted of PBMCs. Receptors originate from a middle-aged man in good health and CMV-seronegative.

J is TRBJ1-5 and V is TRBV7-2; D is uncertain. Germline V CDR1 and CDR2: SGHTA, FQGNSA. Deletions cut 6 bases from V and 2 bases from J, with 14 bases between. CDR3 length: 15 amino acids. The CDR3, as DNA: TGTGCCAGCAGTTCAGTGGCGGGAGGCAATCAGCCCCAGCATTTT. The encoded protein is CASSSVAGGNQPQHF.

J is TRBJ1-4 and V is TRBV6-5; 8 bases match TRBD1. The CDR3 covers 14 residues. Trimming removed 5 bases from V and 5 bases from J; junction bases left unmatched: 4. CDR1 MNHEY and CDR2 SVGAGI come from the germline V gene. The DNA of the CDR3 is TGTGCCAGCAGTATGGACAGGGAAAATGAAAAACTGTTTTTT. It specifies CASSMDRENEKLFF.

The CDR3 DNA reads TGTGCCAGCAGACCCGGGACAGGGAATTCACCCCTCCACTTT. It specifies CASRPGTGNSPLHF. The chain recombines TRBV2 with TRBJ1-6; the match to TRBD1 covers 9 bases. Germline V gene sequence: CDR1 SNHLY, CDR2 FYNNEI. The CDR3 has 14 amino acids. The junction had 4 bases not matched to a gene; V was cut back by 6 bases and J by 7 bases.

The chain employs TRBV5-1 and TRBJ2-1; 9 bases are shared with TRBD2. Germline CDR1 SGHRS, CDR2 YFSETQ. CDR3 length: 15 amino acids. V gave up 2 bases and J gave up 9 bases; unmatched junction bases: 9. The CDR3 DNA follows: TGCGCCAGCAGCTTCTTGCGGGGGGGCCAGGGTGAGCAGTTCTTC. It encodes CASSFLRGGQGEQFF.

This chain uses TRBV7-2 with TRBJ1-2; 9 bases line up with TRBD1. Per the germline V gene, CDR1 is SGHTA and CDR2 is FQGNSA. There are 16 residues in the CDR3. Trimming at V came to 5 bases and at J to 4 bases, leaving 11 bases not matched to a gene. The CDR3 loop is CASSPRPQGAFYGYTF. The CDR3 bases are TGTGCCAGCAGCCCCCGCCCACAGGGGGCTTTCTATGGCTACACCTTC.

The V call is TRBV4-1, the J call TRBJ2-7, with D tentatively TRBD2 (6 bases). CDR1 and CDR2 (germline): MGHRA, YSYEKL. This CDR3 contains 15 residues. V was clipped by 1 base and J by 8 bases, with 18 bases between them. The CDR3: CASSQVGGAREQQYF. The DNA of the CDR3 is TGCGCCAGCAGCCAAGTCGGAGGGGCCCGCGAACAGCAGTACTTC.

The chain recombines TRBV7-6 with TRBJ2-1; D gene unclear. The germline V and J ends were trimmed by 6 bases and 10 bases, with 10 bases remaining between them. From germline, CDR1 is SGHVS and CDR2 FNYEAQ. The length of the CDR3 is 11 residues. The CDR3 nucleotides are TGTGCCAGCAGTCGTGGTAGAGAGCAGTTCTTC. It translates to CASSRGREQFF. Based on the CDR3 plus reference TRBV7-6 and TRBJ2-1, the full variable domain is GAGVSQSPRYKVTKRGQDVALRCDPISGHVSLYWYRQALGQGPEFLTYFNYEAQQDKSGLPNDRFSAERPEGSISTLTIQRTEQRDSAMYRCASSRGREQFFGPGTRLTVL.

V gene TRBV6-1 combines with J gene TRBJ2-2, with 9 bases fitting TRBD2. Trimming removed 2 bases from V and 5 bases from J; junction bases left unmatched: 9. From germline, CDR1 is MNHNS and CDR2 SASEGT. The CDR3 spans 17 residues. The CDR3 sequence is CASSEFWAGGRTGELFF. The CDR3 DNA reads as TGTGCCAGCAGTGAATTTTGGGCGGGGGGGCGTACCGGGGAGCTGTTTTTT.

This chain connects TRBV6-4 to TRBJ1-2; D ambiguous. V lost 6 bases and J lost 2, with 7 bases in between. The CDR3 is made up of 12 amino acids. Germline loops: CDR1 MRHNA, CDR2 SNTAGT. The CDR3 DNA follows: TGTGCCAGCAGGAGTGAGAACTATGGCTACACCTTC. It specifies CASRSENYGYTF.

This chain connects TRBV14 to TRBJ1-2, with a weak D call TRBD1 (6 bases). Trimming removed 1 base from V and 5 bases from J, with 14 bases in between. The CDR3 is made up of 15 amino acids. Germline values: CDR1 SGHDN, CDR2 FVKESK. Here the CDR3 reads CASSQALTGRYGYTF. The CDR3, as DNA: TGTGCCAGCAGCCAAGCCCTTACAGGGCGGTATGGCTACACCTTC.

V and J are TRBV7-3 and TRBJ1-6; a possible D gene is TRBD1 (5 bases). Germline V CDR1 and CDR2: SGHTA, FQGTGA. V lost 2 bases, J lost 7 bases, and 12 bases lay in between. The CDR3 loop spans 15 amino acids. The CDR3 DNA sequence: TGTGCCAGCAGCTTATCCGGGGGTATCAATTCACCCCTCCACTTT. It encodes CASSLSGGINSPLHF. The variable domain in full, completed from reference TRBV7-3 and TRBJ1-6, reads GAGVSQTPSNKVTEKGKYVELRCDPISGHTALYWYRQSLGQGPEFLIYFQGTGAADDSGLPNDRFFAVRPEGSVSTLKIQRTERGDSAVYLCASSLSGGINSPLHFGNGTRLTVT.

The chain uses TRBV7-3 and TRBJ2-7; a weak D match, TRBD1 (5 bases). This CDR3 region has 15 residues. Germline CDR1 reads SGHTA; CDR2 reads FQGTGA. V lost 1 base, J lost 2 bases, and 12 bases lay in between. As DNA, the CDR3 is TGTGCCAGCAGCTTAAATCAGGGCGGCACCTACGAGCAGTACTTC. Its translation is CASSLNQGGTYEQYF.

The V call is TRBV29-1, the J call TRBJ1-2, with D perhaps TRBD1 (6 bases). The V end was cut by 0 bases, the J end by 5 bases, with 13 bases between. The CDR3 extends over 14 amino acids. From germline, CDR1 is SQVTM and CDR2 ANQGSEA. CDR3 residues: CSVEEGEQGYGYTF. The CDR3 DNA reads as TGCAGCGTTGAAGAAGGTGAACAGGGATATGGCTACACCTTC.

This CDR3 reads CASRAGAMANYGYTF. The CDR3, as DNA: TGTGCCAGCAGGGCGGGGGCGATGGCTAACTATGGCTACACCTTC. The chain uses TRBV27 and TRBJ1-2, with a tentative D call TRBD1 (6 bases). V was cut by 6 bases and J by 0 bases, with 14 bases left in between. This CDR3 comprises 15 residues. Germline V gene sequence: CDR1 MNHEY, CDR2 SMNVEV (reference sequence).

This clone was detected only once. The rearrangement uses TRBV19 and TRBJ2-1; TRBD1 agrees at 8 bases. V shed 6 bases, J shed 5 bases, and the junction held 3 bases outside the gene matches. CDR3 size: 13 residues. Germline V gene sequence: CDR1 LNHDA, CDR2 SQIVND (reference sequence). The CDR3 sequence is CASSQTGDNEQFF. In nucleotides, the CDR3 is TGTGCCAGTAGCCAGACAGGGGACAATGAGCAGTTCTTC.

The V and J genes are TRBV4-3 and TRBJ2-5, with TRBD2 matching 7 bases. The CDR3 extends over 17 amino acids. The V gene end was trimmed by 5 bases and the J gene end by 7 bases; junction bases not matched to a gene: 19. Per the germline V gene, CDR1 is LGHNA and CDR2 is YSLEER. The CDR3 coding sequence is TGCGCCAGCAGCTCCCAAAGTGGCGGGGGTTGGGTTGGGACCCAGTACTTC. This encodes CASSSQSGGGWVGTQYF.

This chain joins TRBV10-3 and TRBJ2-1; a weak D match, TRBD2 (5 bases). V dropped 6 bases and J dropped 2 bases, with 14 bases sitting between them. Germline V gene lookup returns CDR1 ENHRY and CDR2 SYGVKD. There are 15 residues in the CDR3. CDR3 in amino acids: CAISLLEGTYNEQFF. CDR3 DNA sequence: TGTGCCATCAGCCTACTAGAAGGGACCTACAATGAGCAGTTCTTC.